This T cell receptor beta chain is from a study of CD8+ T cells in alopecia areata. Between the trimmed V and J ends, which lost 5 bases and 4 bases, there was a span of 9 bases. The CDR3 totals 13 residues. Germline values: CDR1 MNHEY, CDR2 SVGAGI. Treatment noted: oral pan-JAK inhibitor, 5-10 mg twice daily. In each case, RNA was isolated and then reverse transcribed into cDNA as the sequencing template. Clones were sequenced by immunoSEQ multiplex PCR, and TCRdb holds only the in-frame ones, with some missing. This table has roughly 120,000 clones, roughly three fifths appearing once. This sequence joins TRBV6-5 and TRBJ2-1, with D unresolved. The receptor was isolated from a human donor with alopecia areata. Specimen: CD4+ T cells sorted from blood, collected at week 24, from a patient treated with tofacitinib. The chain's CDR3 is CASSRGWYNEQFF. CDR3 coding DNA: TGTGCCAGCAGTCGAGGCTGGTACAATGAGCAGTTCTTC.